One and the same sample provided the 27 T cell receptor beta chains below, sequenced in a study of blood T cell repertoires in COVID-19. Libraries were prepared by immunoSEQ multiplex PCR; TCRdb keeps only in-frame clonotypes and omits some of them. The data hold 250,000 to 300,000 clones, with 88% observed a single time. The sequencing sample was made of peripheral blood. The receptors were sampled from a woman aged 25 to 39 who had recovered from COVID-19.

As DNA, the CDR3 is TGTGCCAGCAGCTTAGCGATTAGGGGATCGTCCGGGGAGCTGTTTTTT. It codes for CASSLAIRGSSGELFF. The chain joins TRBV7-2 to TRBJ2-2; TRBD1 is a possible D gene (5 bases). CDR3 size: 16 residues. V lost 0 bases, J lost 6 bases, and 14 bases lay in between. Germline V CDR1 and CDR2: SGHTA, FQGNSA.

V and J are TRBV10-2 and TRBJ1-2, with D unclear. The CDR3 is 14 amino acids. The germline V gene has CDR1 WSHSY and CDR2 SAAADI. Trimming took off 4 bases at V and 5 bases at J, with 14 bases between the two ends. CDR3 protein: CASSGVALGYGYTF. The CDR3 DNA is TGCGCCAGCAGTGGTGTAGCGCTCGGGTATGGCTACACCTTC.

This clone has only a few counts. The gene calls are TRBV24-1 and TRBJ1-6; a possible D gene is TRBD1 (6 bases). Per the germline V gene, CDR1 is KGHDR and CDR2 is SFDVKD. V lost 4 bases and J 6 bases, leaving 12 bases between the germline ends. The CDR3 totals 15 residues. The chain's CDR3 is CATSDPGVPNSPLHF. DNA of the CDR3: TGTGCCACCAGTGACCCAGGGGTCCCTAATTCACCCCTCCACTTT.

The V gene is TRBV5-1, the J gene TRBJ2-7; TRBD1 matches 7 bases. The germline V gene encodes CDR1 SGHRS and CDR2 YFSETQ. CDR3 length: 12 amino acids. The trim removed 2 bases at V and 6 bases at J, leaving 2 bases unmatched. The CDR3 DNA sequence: TGCGCCAGCAGCTTCAACAGGGGCGAGCAGTACTTC. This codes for CASSFNRGEQYF.

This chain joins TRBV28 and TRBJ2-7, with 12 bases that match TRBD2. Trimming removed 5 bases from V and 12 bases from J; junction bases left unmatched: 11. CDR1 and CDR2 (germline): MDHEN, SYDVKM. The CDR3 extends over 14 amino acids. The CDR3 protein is CASSPGLAGPPGYF. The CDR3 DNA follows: TGTGCCAGCAGTCCGGGACTAGCGGGCCCCCCAGGGTACTTC.

The CDR3 sequence: CASSPRSGGVSDTQYF. The CDR3 DNA follows: TGTGCCAGCAGCCCCCGATCCGGGGGGGTCTCAGATACGCAGTATTTT. J is TRBJ2-3 and V is TRBV7-9, with 8 bases that match TRBD2. The germline CDR1 and CDR2 sequences are SEHNR and FQNEAQ (reference sequence). The CDR3 length is 16 residues. V trimming: 5 bases; J trimming: 4 bases; junction bases outside the gene matches: 11. Supplemented by reference TRBV7-9 and TRBJ2-3, the full variable domain reads DTGVSQNPRHKITKRGQNVTFRCDPISEHNRLYWYRQTLGQGPEFLTYFQNEAQLEKSRLLSDRFSAERPKGSFSTLEIQRTEQGDSAMYLCASSPRSGGVSDTQYFGPGTRLTVL.

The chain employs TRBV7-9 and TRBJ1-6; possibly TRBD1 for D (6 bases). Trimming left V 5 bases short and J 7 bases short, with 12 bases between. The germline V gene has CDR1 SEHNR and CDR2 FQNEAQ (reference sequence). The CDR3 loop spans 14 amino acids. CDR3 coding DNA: TGTGCCAGCAGCGTTTGGACAGAGAATTCACCCCTCCACTTT. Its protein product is CASSVWTENSPLHF. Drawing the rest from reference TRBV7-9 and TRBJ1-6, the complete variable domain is DTGVSQNPRHKITKRGQNVTFRCDPISEHNRLYWYRQTLGQGPEFLTYFQNEAQLEKSRLLSDRFSAERPKGSFSTLEIQRTEQGDSAMYLCASSVWTENSPLHFGNGTRLTVT.

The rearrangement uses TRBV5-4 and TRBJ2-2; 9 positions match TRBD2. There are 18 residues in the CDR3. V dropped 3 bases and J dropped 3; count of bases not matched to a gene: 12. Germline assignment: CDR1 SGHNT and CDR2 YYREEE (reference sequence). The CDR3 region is CASSSGAGGYEDTGELFF. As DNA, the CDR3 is TGTGCCAGCAGCTCGGGAGCGGGGGGCTACGAGGACACCGGGGAGCTGTTTTTT.

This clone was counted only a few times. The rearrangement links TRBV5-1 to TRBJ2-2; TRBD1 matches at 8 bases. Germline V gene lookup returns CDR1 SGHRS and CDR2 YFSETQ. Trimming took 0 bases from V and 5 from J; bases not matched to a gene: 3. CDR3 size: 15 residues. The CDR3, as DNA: TGCGCCAGCAGCTTGGAACAGGGGGTTACCGGGGAGCTGTTTTTT. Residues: CASSLEQGVTGELFF.

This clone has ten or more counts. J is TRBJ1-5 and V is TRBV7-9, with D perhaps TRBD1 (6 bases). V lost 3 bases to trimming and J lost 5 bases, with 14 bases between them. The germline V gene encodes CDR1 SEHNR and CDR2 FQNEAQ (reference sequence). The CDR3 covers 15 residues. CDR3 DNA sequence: TGTGCCAGCAGCTTCTCGGGGGGCCCAGATCAGCCCCAGCATTTT. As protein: CASSFSGGPDQPQHF.

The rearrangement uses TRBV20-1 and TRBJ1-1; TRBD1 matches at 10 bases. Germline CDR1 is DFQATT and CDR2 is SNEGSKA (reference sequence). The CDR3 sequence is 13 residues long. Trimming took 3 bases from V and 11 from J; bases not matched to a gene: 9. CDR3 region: CSASRGTGEGAFF. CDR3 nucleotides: TGCAGTGCTAGTCGAGGGACAGGGGAGGGGGCTTTCTTT.

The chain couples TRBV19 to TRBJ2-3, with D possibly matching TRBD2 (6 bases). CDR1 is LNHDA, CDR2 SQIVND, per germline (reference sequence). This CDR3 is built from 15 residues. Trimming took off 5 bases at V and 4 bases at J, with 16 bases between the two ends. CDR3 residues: CASSPGLAYPDTQYF. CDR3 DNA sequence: TGTGCCAGTAGTCCGGGACTGGCCTACCCAGATACGCAGTATTTT.

The CDR3 protein is CASIPTRSGELFF. Written as DNA, the CDR3 is TGTGCCAGCATCCCCACGAGGTCCGGGGAGCTGTTTTTT. V and J are TRBV11-2 and TRBJ2-2; no definite D call. V was shortened by 7 bases and J by 6 bases, with 12 bases between the two germline ends. The CDR3 has 13 amino acids. Germline V gene lookup returns CDR1 SGHAT and CDR2 FQNNGV.

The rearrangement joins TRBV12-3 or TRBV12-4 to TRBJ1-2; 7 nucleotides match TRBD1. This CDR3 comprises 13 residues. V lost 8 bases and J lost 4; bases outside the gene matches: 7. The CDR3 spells CASLRQGTYGYTF. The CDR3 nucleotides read TGTGCCAGCCTCAGACAGGGAACCTATGGCTACACCTTC.

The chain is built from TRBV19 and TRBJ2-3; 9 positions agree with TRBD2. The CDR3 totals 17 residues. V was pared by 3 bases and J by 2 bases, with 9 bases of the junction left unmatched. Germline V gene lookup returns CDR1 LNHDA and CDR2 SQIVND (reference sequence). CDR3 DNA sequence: TGTGCCAGTAGTATCAGTGAAGCGGGGGGCCTCACAGATACGCAGTATTTT. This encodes CASSISEAGGLTDTQYF.

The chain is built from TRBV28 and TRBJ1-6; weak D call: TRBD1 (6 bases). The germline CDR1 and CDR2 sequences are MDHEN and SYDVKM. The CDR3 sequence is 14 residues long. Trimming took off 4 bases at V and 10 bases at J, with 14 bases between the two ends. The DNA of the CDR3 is TGTGCCAGCAGTTCTCATACAGGGAAATCACCCCTCCACTTT. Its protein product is CASSSHTGKSPLHF.

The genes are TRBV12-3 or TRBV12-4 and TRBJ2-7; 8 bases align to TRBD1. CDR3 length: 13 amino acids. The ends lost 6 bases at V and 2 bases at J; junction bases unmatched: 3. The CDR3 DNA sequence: TGTGCCAGCAGGACGGACAGGGCCTACGAGCAGTACTTC. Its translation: CASRTDRAYEQYF.

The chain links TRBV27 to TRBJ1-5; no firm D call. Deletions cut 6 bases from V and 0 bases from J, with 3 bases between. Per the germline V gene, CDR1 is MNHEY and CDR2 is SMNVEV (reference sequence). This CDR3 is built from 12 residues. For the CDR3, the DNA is TGTGCCAGCAGGAGTAGCAATCAGCCCCAGCATTTT. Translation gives CASRSSNQPQHF.

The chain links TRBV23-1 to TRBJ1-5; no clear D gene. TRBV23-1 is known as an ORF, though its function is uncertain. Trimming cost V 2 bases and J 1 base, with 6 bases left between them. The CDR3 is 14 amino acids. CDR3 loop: CASSQGPSNQPQHF. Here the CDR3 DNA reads TGCGCCAGCAGTCAAGGCCCCAGCAATCAGCCCCAGCATTTT.

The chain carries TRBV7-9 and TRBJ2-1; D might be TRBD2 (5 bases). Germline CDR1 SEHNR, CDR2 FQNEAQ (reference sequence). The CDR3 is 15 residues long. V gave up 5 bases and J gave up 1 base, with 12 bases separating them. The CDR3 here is CASSPKAASYNEQFF. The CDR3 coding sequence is TGTGCCAGCAGCCCTAAAGCGGCTTCCTACAATGAGCAGTTCTTC.

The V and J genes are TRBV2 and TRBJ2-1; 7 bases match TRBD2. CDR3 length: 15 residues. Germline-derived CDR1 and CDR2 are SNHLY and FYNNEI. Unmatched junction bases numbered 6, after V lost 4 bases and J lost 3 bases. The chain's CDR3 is CASSGEIAGYNEQFF. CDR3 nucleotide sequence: TGTGCCAGCAGTGGCGAAATAGCGGGCTACAATGAGCAGTTCTTC.

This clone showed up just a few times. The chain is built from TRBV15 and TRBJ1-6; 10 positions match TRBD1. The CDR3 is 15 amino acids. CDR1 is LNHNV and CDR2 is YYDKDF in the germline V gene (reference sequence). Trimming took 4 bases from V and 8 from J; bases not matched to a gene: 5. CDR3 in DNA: TGTGCCACCAGCACCGGGGGACAGGGGCATTCACCCCTCCACTTT. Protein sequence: CATSTGGQGHSPLHF.

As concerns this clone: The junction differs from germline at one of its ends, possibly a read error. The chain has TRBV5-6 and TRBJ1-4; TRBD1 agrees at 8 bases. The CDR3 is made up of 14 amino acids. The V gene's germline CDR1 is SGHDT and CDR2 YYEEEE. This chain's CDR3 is CASSWEKISTGEVF. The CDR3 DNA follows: TGTGCCAGCAGCTGGGAAAAAATTTCGACAGGGGAGGTTTTT.

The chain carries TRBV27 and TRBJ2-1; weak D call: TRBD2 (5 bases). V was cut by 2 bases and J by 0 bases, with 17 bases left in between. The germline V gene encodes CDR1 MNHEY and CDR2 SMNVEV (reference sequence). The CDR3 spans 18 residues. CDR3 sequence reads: CASSLAGLRLSSYNEQFF. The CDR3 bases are TGTGCCAGCAGTTTAGCGGGCCTCCGGCTCAGCTCCTACAATGAGCAGTTCTTC.

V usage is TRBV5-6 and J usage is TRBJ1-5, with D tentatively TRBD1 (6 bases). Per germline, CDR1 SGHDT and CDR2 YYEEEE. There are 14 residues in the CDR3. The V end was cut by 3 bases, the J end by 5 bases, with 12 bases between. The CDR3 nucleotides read TGTGCCAGCAGCTCCACAGGGAGAGATCAGCCCCAGCATTTT. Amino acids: CASSSTGRDQPQHF.

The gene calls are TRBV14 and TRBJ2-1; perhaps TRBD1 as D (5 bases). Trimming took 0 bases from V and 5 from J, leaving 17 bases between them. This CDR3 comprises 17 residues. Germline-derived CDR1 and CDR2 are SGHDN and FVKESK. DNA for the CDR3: TGTGCCAGCAGCCAAGATCTAGGGGTCCTTACAGACAATGAGCAGTTCTTC. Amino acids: CASSQDLGVLTDNEQFF.

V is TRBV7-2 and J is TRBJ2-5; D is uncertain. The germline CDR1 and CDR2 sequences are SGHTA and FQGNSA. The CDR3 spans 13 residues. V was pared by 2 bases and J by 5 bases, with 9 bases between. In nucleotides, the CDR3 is TGTGCCAGCAGCTTAACCCAAGCGGAGACCCAGTACTTC. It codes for CASSLTQAETQYF.